The clone carrying this T cell receptor beta chain has at least ten counts. These data originate in a study of regulatory T cells in long-lasting Graves disease. Construction of the TCR beta libraries employed iRepertoire HTBI primers in conjunction with Arm-PCR of CDR3 regions. In the source study's methods: Detected in the samples were just over 60 TRBV and 14 TRBJ segments. TCRdb re-analysed the multiplex PCR reads in MiXCR, keeping a single row per CDR3 protein. These V and J calls are TCRdb output, not the study's own analysis. The profile shows around 460,000 distinct CDR3 sequences, around 13% of them singletons. Sample time point: newly diagnosed GD, antithyroid drugs for less than 3 months. PBMCs were the source of the RNA used for TCR sequencing. V lost 5 bases and J lost 4, with 8 bases in between. The CDR3 covers 12 residues. This same sample was also part of a study on T cells in Graves' hyperthyroidism and ophthalmopathy. That work contributes: TCR CDR3 regions were first amplified by RT-PCR with HTBI primers.

The chain joins TRBV12-3 or TRBV12-4 to TRBJ2-5; D perhaps matches TRBD2 (5 bases). The starting material was peripheral blood mononuclear cells (PBMCs), obtained at new diagnosis, from a patient treated with antithyroid drugs. This TCR came from a woman aged 50 to 65 with Graves disease. The CDR3 DNA reads TGTGCCAGCAGTGGACTGGCAGAGACCCAGTACTTC. Translating it yields CASSGLAETQYF.